The T cell receptor beta chain under discussion was sequenced for a study of blood T cell repertoires in COVID-19 (TCRdb year 2020). With regard to the full study: Collaborator samples came from the United States, Italy and Spain and covered acute and convalescent phases of COVID-19. The material from the prospective study consisted of cDNA or gDNA derived from T cells, B-cell-depleted T cells, or PBMCs. Subjects who had been exposed to COVID-19, were actively infected with it, or had recovered from it provided the deeply sampled blood TCRbeta repertoires that made up the dataset. A freely available public database, intended as a resource for researchers studying the immune response to SARS-CoV-2, is where the repertoires were released. Samples were obtained from the ongoing ImmuneRACE study (first 160 participants) and from 1,254 subjects provided by 6 global collaborators. The sample metadata nearly always contained a de-identified subject ID, COVID-19 status, age in years and sex. Where available, HLA class I and class II types were obtained from metadata supplied by the sample provider rather than from assay-based typing.

TCRbeta CDR3 regions were amplified from genomic DNA by means of the immunoSEQ Assay, a bias-controlled multiplex PCR. Processing in the source paper ran as follows. Nucleated cell counts per sample were estimated from amplification of reference gene primers within the assay. To quantify the absolute abundance of each unique TCRbeta CDR3 rearrangement, sequence reads were collapsed and filtered. For each sample, productive Simpson clonality was calculated by taking the square root of Simpson's diversity index across productive rearrangements. In its TCRdb copy, this immuneACCESS table keeps in-frame sequences only and misses some clones. Where compared with another copy, unresolved V genes explain less than half of these, and the others have no known cause. That table furnishes V, J and clone size, whereas the DNA furnished D and trimming. The sample table holds tens of thousands of clones, of which under 85% were seen once. Jointly, the top ten make up about 2% of the sample.

The collaborating institutions used their own protocols to collect whole blood in K2EDTA tubes. For TCRbeta analysis, collaborators shipped samples as frozen whole blood, isolated PBMCs, or DNA extracted from either of those sample types. V is reduced by 6 bases and J by 4 bases, leaving a spacing of 15 bases between them. The germline V gene supplies CDR1 MNHEY and CDR2 SVGAGI. The CDR3 holds 14 amino acids from the cysteine to the phenylalanine. The sequence is cut down to CDR3 DNA, 42 bases in frame from base 1. Comments on this clone: What this receptor recognizes is not known. Base qualities are not provided; no much larger clone lies one nucleotide away.

What the work shows at the level of the full study, not this receptor alone: How much clinical and demographic metadata was included differed by source and by participant, and the metadata was provided uncurated.

The chain is assembled from TRBV6-5 and TRBJ1-1; TRBD1 is perhaps the D gene, given 6 matching bases. The sequenced sample was peripheral blood. This receptor was identified in a woman in her sixties or seventies with acute or convalescent COVID-19. The nucleotide sequence is given as TGTGCCAGCAGAATGACAGGTTCCTCCACTGAAGCTTTCTTT. The translation is CASRMTGSSTEAFF.